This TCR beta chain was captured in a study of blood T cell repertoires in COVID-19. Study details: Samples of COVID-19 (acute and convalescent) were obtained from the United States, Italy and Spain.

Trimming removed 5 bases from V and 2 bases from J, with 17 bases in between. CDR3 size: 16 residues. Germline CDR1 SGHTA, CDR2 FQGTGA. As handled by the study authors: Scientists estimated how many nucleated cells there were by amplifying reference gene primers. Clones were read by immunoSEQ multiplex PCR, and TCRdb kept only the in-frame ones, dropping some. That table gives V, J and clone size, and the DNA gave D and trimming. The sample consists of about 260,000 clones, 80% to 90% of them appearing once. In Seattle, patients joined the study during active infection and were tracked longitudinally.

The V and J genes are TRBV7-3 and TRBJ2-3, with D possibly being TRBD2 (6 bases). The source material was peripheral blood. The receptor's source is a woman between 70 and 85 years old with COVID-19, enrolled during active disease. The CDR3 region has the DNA TGTGCCAGCAGCACTCGACTAGGGGAGCTCACAGATACGCAGTATTTT. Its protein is CASSTRLGELTDTQYF.